The source of this T cell receptor beta chain is a study of OX40 agonist ivuxolimab in advanced cancers. General notes on the study: Ivuxolimab was a fully human IgG2 agonistic monoclonal antibody targeting the costimulatory receptor OX40 (CD134). Intravenous ivuxolimab was administered to patients every 2 weeks at six dose levels: 0.01, 0.1, 0.3, 1.5, 3 and 10 mg/kg. Among the 50 to 55 dose-escalation patients, around 20 had hepatocellular carcinoma, some 15 melanoma, 9 renal cell carcinoma and 9 head and neck cancer. The dose-escalation cohort was 82.7% male with a mean age of approximately 59 years, ranging from roughly 23 to 79. Prior anti-PD-1, anti-PD-L1 or anti-CTLA-4 therapy was permitted, and 40% of dose-escalation patients had received checkpoint inhibitors. Partial responses were achieved by three dose-escalation patients, of whom one had hepatocellular carcinoma and two had cutaneous melanoma. The purpose of peripheral TCRbeta sequencing was to test whether ivuxolimab changed TCR sequence diversity and led to clonal T-cell expansion. The monotherapy dose-escalation portion (N ≈ 56 patients) of the phase I ivuxolimab trial is reported in the paper. What the research found in general, with its limitations: At doses of 0.1 to 3.0 mg/kg, clonal expansion of both CD4+ and CD8+ T cells in blood was seen between baseline and week 6. Antigen specificity was not determined for the clonally expanded peripheral T cells. In the 0.1-3.0 mg/kg groups, partial responders were among the patients with the lowest normalized peripheral clonal expansion, particularly in CD8+ T cells. Low levels of normalized T-cell clonal expansion were also seen in some patients who did not respond. On average, CD8+ T cells showed more expanded clones than CD4+ T cells after ivuxolimab.

Note on this clone: Its antigen specificity is not known. Base-call qualities are not available, and no considerably larger clone is one nucleotide away.

The junction shows trimming of 7 bases on V and 5 bases on J, and the gene matches do not reach 9 bases of it. Including the terminal cysteine and phenylalanine, the CDR3 comprises 14 residues. The retained sequence is limited to the CDR3, 42 bases, with the frame set at the first base. In the germline V gene, CDR1 corresponds to MNHEY and CDR2 to SVGAGI. The trial excluded patients who had a history of autoimmune disease or who were on systemic immunosuppression. Peripheral blood for TCR sequencing was drawn from every dose cohort at baseline, at cycle 4 day 1 and at cycle 7 day 1. Samples were obtained from an open-label, multicenter, first-in-human phase I dose-escalation trial of ivuxolimab. Adults with locally advanced or metastatic melanoma, renal cell carcinoma, hepatocellular carcinoma or head and neck squamous cell carcinoma were enrolled in the trial. CD4+ and CD8+ T cells were sorted separately from peripheral blood before TCR sequencing.

Genomic DNA was extracted from sorted cells for sequencing of the TCRbeta CDR3 region. TCRbeta CDR3 regions were sequenced using the immunoSEQ Assay. TCRdb re-hosts the immuneACCESS table, in-frame sequences only. Its copies lack some clones; in the studies checked, an unresolved V gene accounts for under half of them, and the cause for the rest is not known. The sample data list 50,000 to 65,000 clones, and roughly 89% of these were observed just once. Approximately 0.76% of the sample rests with the top ten. This receptor was taken from an adult with an advanced solid tumor such as melanoma, head and neck, liver or kidney cancer. In this chain, TRBV6-5 is recombined with TRBJ2-7; TRBD1 agrees with 9 junctional bases. The sequencing used CD4+ or CD8+ T cells sorted from blood, collected in a trial of the OX40 agonist ivuxolimab. The sequence in DNA is TGTGCCAGCACCCCCGGGACAGGGTCCCACGAGCAGTACTTC. Its amino acids are CASTPGTGSHEQYF.